A single sample gave rise to the 7 T cell receptor beta chains below, sequenced in a study of T cells in localized non-small cell lung cancer. Here immunoSEQ multiplex PCR was the method, and the copy in TCRdb shows in-frame clones only, minus some. The table records approximately 34,000 clones, roughly 93% of them present only once. Here the sequenced sample was peripheral blood, taken before any cancer treatment. Receptors were obtained from a female donor aged 60 or older with stage I lung adenocarcinoma.

This sequence joins TRBV5-1 and TRBJ2-7; D remains unclear. With 5 bases removed from V and 0 bases from J, the gap between germline ends came to 12 bases. The CDR3 is 14 residues long. Germline CDR1 is SGHRS and CDR2 is YFSETQ. CDR3 in DNA: TGCGCCAGCAGATCCACCTTGGACTCCTACGAGCAGTACTTC. Translated, it gives CASRSTLDSYEQYF.

The rearrangement joins TRBV7-8 to TRBJ1-5, with TRBD1 as a possible D gene (6 bases). V was shortened by 2 bases and J by 0 bases, with 14 bases between the two germline ends. In germline, CDR1 is SGHVS, CDR2 FQNEAQ. This CDR3 spans 17 amino acids. CDR3 bases: TGTGCCAGCAGCTTATCCCGGGCGGGGGCTAGCAATCAGCCCCAGCATTTT. It yields the protein CASSLSRAGASNQPQHF.

The CDR3 loop reads CASSLKDSSYEQYF. As DNA, the CDR3 is TGTGCCAGCAGTTTGAAGGACAGCTCCTACGAGCAGTACTTC. The rearrangement uses TRBV6-5 and TRBJ2-7, with TRBD1 as a possible D gene (6 bases). Germline loops: CDR1 MNHEY, CDR2 SVGAGI. Trimming took off 4 bases at V and 0 bases at J, with 10 bases between the two ends. This CDR3 spans 14 amino acids.

V and J are TRBV10-3 and TRBJ2-7; perhaps TRBD1 as D (6 bases). V dropped 0 bases and J dropped 2 bases, with 14 bases sitting between them. The germline gives CDR1 ENHRY, CDR2 SYGVKD. The CDR3 contains 16 residues. The DNA for the CDR3 is TGTGCCATCAGTGAGTCGAAGCGGACAGCTACCTACGAGCAGTACTTC. Protein product: CAISESKRTATYEQYF.

This clone was recorded only once. This rearrangement joins TRBV9 to TRBJ2-1; D remains unclear. This CDR3 comprises 13 residues. The V end lost 0 bases, the J end lost 6 bases, and 7 bases lay between the germline ends. Germline V lookup: CDR1 SGDLS, CDR2 YYNGEE. In DNA form, the CDR3 reads TGTGCCAGCAGCGTAGCCGTAAGCAATGAGCAGTTCTTC. The encoded protein is CASSVAVSNEQFF.

The rearrangement joins TRBV15 to TRBJ2-5, with D uncertain. The CDR3 runs to 16 residues. Germline V gene data show CDR1 as LNHNV and CDR2 as YYDKDF (reference sequence). Deletions cut 2 bases from V and 1 base from J, with 14 bases between. The CDR3 DNA reads as TGTGCCACCAGCAGACTTGGTCAGGTTTTCCAAGAGACCCAGTACTTC. Amino acids: CATSRLGQVFQETQYF. The full variable domain, its missing parts supplied by reference TRBV15 and TRBJ2-5, is DAMVIQNPRYQVTQFGKPVTLSCSQTLNHNVMYWYQQKSSQAPKLLFHYYDKDFNNEADTPDNFQSRRPNTSFCFLDIRSPGLGDTAMYLCATSRLGQVFQETQYFGPGTRLLVL.

The chain couples TRBV7-3 to TRBJ2-3, with D perhaps assigned TRBD1 or TRBD2 (6 bases each). V lost 5 bases and J lost 3, with 15 bases in between. Germline lookup yields CDR1 SGHTA and CDR2 FQGTGA. There are 15 residues in the CDR3. The CDR3 bases are TGTGCCAGCAGCCCCCCGGGGGCCGGGACAGATACGCAGTATTTT. The encoded protein is CASSPPGAGTDTQYF. The full variable domain, in which reference TRBV7-3 and TRBJ2-3 provide the parts outside the CDR3, is GAGVSQTPSNKVTEKGKYVELRCDPISGHTALYWYRQSLGQGPEFLIYFQGTGAADDSGLPNDRFFAVRPEGSVSTLKIQRTERGDSAVYLCASSPPGAGTDTQYFGPGTRLTVL.